The 12 T cell receptor beta chains below come from one sample, sequenced in a study of T cell repertoires in cytomegalovirus infection. TCRdb passed the reads through MiXCR, listing each CDR3 protein once. This sample has approximately 140,000 distinct CDR3 sequences; roughly 9% occur once, and the top ten carry around 10%. Sequencing used PBMCs. These receptors all come from a human donor in good health (CMV status not recorded). Some clones in this sample may be carry-over from other donors' samples.

There are a few counts of this clonotype. The chain joins TRBV4-2 to TRBJ2-7; D call uncertain. The germline V gene has CDR1 LGHNA and CDR2 YNFKEQ. Trimming took off 0 bases at V and 7 bases at J, with 7 bases between the two ends. The CDR3 sequence is 12 residues long. As DNA, the CDR3 is TGTGCCAGCAGCCAAGATATGAAAGAGCAGTACTTC. Encoded protein: CASSQDMKEQYF.

Note on this clonotype: A much bigger clone sits one base away, suggesting this may be a read error. The chain joins TRBV3-1 to TRBJ2-6, with D possibly being TRBD1 or TRBD2 (5 bases each). Germline V lookup: CDR1 LGHDT, CDR2 YNNKEL (reference sequence). The CDR3 extends over 15 amino acids. The CDR3 here is CASSPSSFGANVLNF. CDR3 DNA: TGTGCCAGCAGCCCGTCGAGTTTCGGGGCCAACGTCCTGAATTTC. Full variable domain (rest looked up from reference TRBV3-1 and TRBJ2-6): DTAVSQTPKYLVTQMGNDKSIKCEQNLGHDTMYWYKQDSKKFLKIMFSYNNKELIINETVPNRFSPKSPDKAHLNLHINSLELGDSAVYFCASSPSSFGANVLNFGAGSRLTVL.

This clonotype was counted many times. The V gene is TRBV7-2, the J gene TRBJ2-7, with D hard to call. Trimming removed 1 base from V and 2 bases from J, with 6 bases in between. Germline V CDR1 and CDR2: SGHTA, FQGNSA. The CDR3 sequence is 13 residues long. The CDR3 DNA follows: TGTGCCAGCAGCTTAGGTCCCCCCTACGAGCAGTACTTC. Protein product: CASSLGPPYEQYF.

This clonotype appeared many times. The chain couples TRBV7-2 to TRBJ2-5; D ambiguous. Germline CDR1 reads SGHTA; CDR2 reads FQGNSA. The CDR3 has 14 residues. Trimming removed 2 bases from V and 6 bases from J, with 13 bases in between. The CDR3 is CASSLFSGRQTQYF. CDR3 nucleotides: TGTGCCAGCAGCTTATTTTCGGGCAGGCAGACCCAGTACTTC.

In the case of this clonotype: This sequence may be a read error, since a much larger clone differs from it by one base. The rearrangement links TRBV4-1 to TRBJ1-2; weak D call: TRBD1 (5 bases). The CDR3 totals 16 residues. CDR1 is MGHRA and CDR2 is YSYEKL in the germline V gene. CDR3 nucleotide sequence: TGCGCCAGCAGCCAAGAAGGGGCTCGGTTGGGAGATGGCTACTCCTTC. Its protein is CASSQEGARLGDGYSF.

This clonotype was recorded at least ten times. The CDR3 sequence: CASSLLAGIIQETQYF. The CDR3 coding sequence is TGTGCCAGCAGCTTGTTGGCGGGGATTATCCAAGAGACCCAGTACTTC. This chain connects TRBV7-2 to TRBJ2-5; possibly TRBD2 for D (6 bases). The CDR3 contains 16 residues. The V end lost 3 bases, the J end lost 1 base, and 15 bases lay between the germline ends. The germline CDR1 and CDR2 sequences are SGHTA and FQGNSA.

This clonotype was found a few times. The V and J genes are TRBV5-1 and TRBJ2-7, with 9 bases identical to TRBD2. Per the germline V gene, CDR1 is SGHRS and CDR2 is YFSETQ. The CDR3 covers 16 residues. V lost 4 bases to trimming and J lost 0 bases; unmatched junction nucleotides: 8. CDR3 in amino acids: CASSAGGTENSYEQYF. In DNA form, the CDR3 reads TGCGCCAGCAGCGCGGGAGGGACAGAAAACTCCTACGAGCAGTACTTC.

This clonotype was found many times. V usage is TRBV19 and J usage is TRBJ2-3; a possible D gene is TRBD2 (6 bases). Germline V CDR1 and CDR2: LNHDA, SQIVND (reference sequence). The CDR3 runs to 15 residues. V lost 5 bases and J 0 bases, leaving 12 bases between the germline ends. This CDR3 is CASSGRLESTDTQYF. The CDR3 region has the DNA TGTGCCAGTAGTGGCAGACTAGAGAGCACAGATACGCAGTATTTT. The variable domain in full, completed from reference TRBV19 and TRBJ2-3, reads DGGITQSPKYLFRKEGQNVTLSCEQNLNHDAMYWYRQDPGQGLRLIYYSQIVNDFQKGDIAEGYSVSREKKESFPLTVTSAQKNPTAFYLCASSGRLESTDTQYFGPGTRLTVL.

There are a few counts of this clonotype. The chain joins TRBV14 to TRBJ2-1; 7 bases fit TRBD2. This CDR3 is built from 16 residues. Losses at the gene ends were 1 base for V and 0 bases for J; bases not matched to a gene: 3. Germline values: CDR1 SGHDN, CDR2 FVKESK. CDR3: CASSQASGSSYNEQFF. CDR3 DNA: TGTGCCAGCAGCCAAGCTAGCGGTAGCTCCTACAATGAGCAGTTCTTC.

In this sample, this clonotype turned up many times. J is TRBJ1-4 and V is TRBV5-5; TRBD1 is a possible D gene (5 bases). V was shortened by 1 base and J by 5 bases, with 12 bases between the two germline ends. The CDR3 spans 15 residues. The germline V gene has CDR1 SGHKS and CDR2 YYEKEE (reference sequence). The CDR3 loop is CASSLSGTGNEKLFF. CDR3 nucleotide sequence: TGTGCCAGCAGCTTGTCCGGGACCGGCAATGAAAAACTGTTTTTT. The full variable domain, rest sourced from reference TRBV5-5 and TRBJ1-4, is DAGVTQSPTHLIKTRGQQVTLRCSPISGHKSVSWYQQVLGQGPQFIFQYYEKEERGRGNFPDRFSARQFPNYSSELNVNALLLGDSALYLCASSLSGTGNEKLFFGSGTQLSVL.

In this sample, this clonotype turned up many times. The chain couples TRBV7-8 to TRBJ1-1, with D unresolved. The CDR3 totals 18 residues. Germline V gene sequence: CDR1 SGHVS, CDR2 FQNEAQ. Between the trimmed V and J ends, which lost 1 base and 0 bases, there was a span of 18 bases. The CDR3 is CASSLGYRALGVNTEAFF. CDR3 sequence (DNA): TGTGCCAGCAGCTTAGGGTACAGAGCTCTGGGCGTGAACACTGAAGCTTTCTTT.

The sample holds a few counts of this clonotype. This rearrangement joins TRBV20-1 to TRBJ2-5; 9 nucleotides agree with TRBD2. Germline V gene lookup returns CDR1 DFQATT and CDR2 SNEGSKA (reference sequence). This CDR3 spans 15 amino acids. V lost 6 bases, J lost 0 bases, and 8 bases stayed unmatched. CDR3 protein: CSAPSASGDQETQYF. CDR3 coding DNA: TGCAGTGCCCCTTCGGCTAGCGGGGACCAAGAGACCCAGTACTTC.